This TCR beta chain stems from a study of T-cell reconstitution after alpha-beta-depleted transplantation in children. Study results and limitations: After transplant, high TCRbeta diversity at day 60 in some patients arose from surviving recipient T cells and thymic progenitors.

Preparing the TCRbeta library involved the use of unique molecular identifiers. A single record per CDR3 protein comes from TCRdb applying MiXCR to the PCR reads. The table records some 840,000 distinct CDR3 sequences, roughly 15% of them present only once. Germline CDR1 reads SNHLY; CDR2 reads FYNNEI. This CDR3 spans 13 amino acids. V shed 7 bases and J 4 bases; nucleotides not matched to a gene: 5. This clonotype showed up just a few times. Its antigen is unknown. The chain couples TRBV2 to TRBJ2-7; 9 nucleotides align to TRBD2. The source is a male patient under 18 who had a stem cell transplant for acute lymphoblastic leukemia, so the T cells may come from the graft donor. The sample was PBMCs, mostly from graft donor cells, taken 360 days after TCRalphabeta/CD19-depleted stem cell transplant. Here the CDR3 DNA reads TGTGCCAGCACCCCAGCGGGAGGTTACGAGCAGTACTTC. It yields the protein CASTPAGGYEQYF.